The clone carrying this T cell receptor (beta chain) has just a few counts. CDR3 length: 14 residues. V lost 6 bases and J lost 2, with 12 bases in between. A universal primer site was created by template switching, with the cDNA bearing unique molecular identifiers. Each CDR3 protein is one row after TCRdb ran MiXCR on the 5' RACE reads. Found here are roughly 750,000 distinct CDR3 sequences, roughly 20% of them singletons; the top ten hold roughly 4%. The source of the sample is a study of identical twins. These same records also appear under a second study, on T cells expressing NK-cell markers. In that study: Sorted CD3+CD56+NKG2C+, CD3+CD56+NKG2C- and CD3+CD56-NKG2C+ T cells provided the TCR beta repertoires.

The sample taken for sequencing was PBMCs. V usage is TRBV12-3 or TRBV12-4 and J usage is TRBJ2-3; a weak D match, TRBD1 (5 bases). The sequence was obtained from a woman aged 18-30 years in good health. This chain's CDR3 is CASRNTGATDTQYF. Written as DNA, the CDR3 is TGTGCCAGCAGAAACACAGGAGCCACAGATACGCAGTATTTT.